The 13 T cell receptor beta chains in this list originate from one sample, sequenced in a study of blood T cells in healthy people across ages. Together with a sample-barcoded 5' primer, a J-beta primer mix was included in a second PCR lasting about 6 to 11 cycles. TCRdb fed the 5' RACE reads into MiXCR, producing one record per CDR3 protein. The repertoire holds about 1.6 million distinct CDR3 sequences, about 35% seen once, with around 11% in the top ten. Sequencing was done on a sample of blood. The receptors were gathered from a woman aged 30 to 39 in good health.

This chain joins TRBV27 and TRBJ2-7; TRBD1 matches 12 bases. The V segment lost 6 bases and the J segment 8 bases; nucleotides outside the gene matches: 8. The CDR3 is 14 residues long. Per the germline V gene, CDR1 is MNHEY and CDR2 is SMNVEV (reference sequence). The CDR3 spells CASRTGTGGGKQYF. Here the CDR3 DNA reads TGTGCCAGCAGGACCGGGACAGGGGGCGGGAAGCAGTACTTC.

The chain couples TRBV10-2 to TRBJ1-5; tentative D call: TRBD1 (6 bases). Trimming stripped 6 bases from V and 3 bases from J, with 9 bases between. There are 13 residues in the CDR3. The germline CDR1 and CDR2 sequences are WSHSY and SAAADI. The CDR3 reads CASRQGPNQPQHF. The CDR3 nucleotides are TGCGCCAGCAGACAGGGCCCCAATCAGCCCCAGCATTTT.

The chain combines TRBV4-1 with TRBJ2-2, with 7 bases lining up with TRBD2. CDR3 length: 17 residues. In germline, CDR1 is MGHRA, CDR2 YSYEKL. With V trimmed by 2 bases and J by 6 bases, 12 bases remained unmatched. Written as DNA, the CDR3 is TGCGCCAGCAGCCAAAGGTCTACGGGAGGATCTGCCGGGGAGCTGTTTTTT. It specifies CASSQRSTGGSAGELFF.

The genes are TRBV30 and TRBJ1-2; D remains ambiguous. This CDR3 is 11 amino acids long. V lost 2 bases, J lost 1 base, and 2 bases lay in between. Germline loops: CDR1 GTSNPN, CDR2 SVGIG (reference sequence). The CDR3 sequence is CAWSFNYGYTF. Written as DNA, the CDR3 is TGTGCCTGGAGTTTTAACTATGGCTACACCTTC.

Concerning this clonotype: This may be a read error, as it is one base from a much larger clone. This chain connects TRBV3-1 to TRBJ2-5; D may correspond to TRBD1 or TRBD2 (5 bases each). CDR3 length: 17 amino acids. Looked up from germline, CDR1 is LGHDT and CDR2 is YNNKEL (reference sequence). Between the trimmed V and J ends, which lost 0 bases and 0 bases, there was a span of 14 bases. The CDR3 sequence is CASSQDLLEGYQETQYF. The CDR3 DNA sequence: TGTGCCAGCAGCCAAGATTTGCTTGAGGGGTACCAAGAGACCCAGTACTTC.

This clonotype was seen more than once but under ten times. The J gene is TRBJ2-1, the V gene TRBV5-1, with D perhaps given as TRBD1 or TRBD2 (5 bases each). This CDR3 has 16 amino acids. The germline gives CDR1 SGHRS, CDR2 YFSETQ. V lost 3 bases and J 2 bases, leaving 15 bases between the germline ends. DNA for the CDR3: TGCGCCAGCAGCTCCCCTCGGGACGGAGCCTACAATGAGCAGTTCTTC. It encodes CASSSPRDGAYNEQFF.

This clonotype showed up many times. The junction does not match germline at one end; this may be a read error. The V gene is TRBV5-1, the J gene TRBJ2-1; 8 bases fit TRBD2. This CDR3 region has 15 residues. Germline V CDR1 and CDR2: SGHRS, YFSETQ. CDR3 bases: TGTGCCAGCAGCTTAGGTAGCGGGACCTACAATGAGCAGTTCTTC. Protein: CASSLGSGTYNEQFF.

The J gene is TRBJ2-1, the V gene TRBV29-1; 9 nucleotides agree with TRBD1. CDR3 length: 15 amino acids. The germline gives CDR1 SQVTM, CDR2 ANQGSEA. The junction had 15 bases not matched to a gene; V was cut back by 8 bases and J by 7 bases. As DNA, the CDR3 is TGCAGCTTCAGCTACGGGACAGGGCTTCGTAATGAGCAGTTCTTC. Its translation: CSFSYGTGLRNEQFF.

Ten or more counts support this clonotype. This chain connects TRBV7-8 to TRBJ2-7; 7 bases agree with TRBD1. Looked up from germline, CDR1 is SGHVS and CDR2 is FQNEAQ. V lost 6 bases and J lost 5; bases outside the gene matches: 13. The CDR3 runs to 15 residues. CDR3 loop: CASRTGQASFDEQYF. CDR3 DNA sequence: TGTGCCAGCAGGACCGGACAGGCCAGTTTCGACGAGCAGTACTTC.

This clonotype was detected only a few times. This sequence joins TRBV7-8 and TRBJ2-7; D call uncertain. The germline V and J ends were trimmed by 0 bases and 2 bases, with 20 bases remaining between them. The CDR3 totals 18 residues. Germline CDR1 is SGHVS and CDR2 is FQNEAQ. The DNA for the CDR3 is TGTGCCAGCAGCTTAGCGGTGCAGGCCGGAGATCTTACCTACGAGCAGTACTTC. As protein: CASSLAVQAGDLTYEQYF.

The CDR3 here is CASTRGRGAYNEQFF. For the CDR3, the DNA is TGTGCCAGCACCCGGGGGCGGGGGGCCTACAATGAGCAGTTCTTC. This chain links TRBV9 with TRBJ2-1, with TRBD2 matching over 8 bases. CDR1 is SGDLS and CDR2 is YYNGEE in the germline V gene. This CDR3 comprises 15 residues. J gave up 2 bases and V 6 bases, and 7 bases lay outside the gene matches.

This clonotype was counted many times. The chain recombines TRBV5-1 with TRBJ2-7; D perhaps matches TRBD1 (6 bases). The V gene's germline CDR1 is SGHRS and CDR2 YFSETQ. The CDR3 is 14 residues long. V was trimmed by 8 bases and J by 0 bases, leaving 15 bases between them. The CDR3 nucleotides read TGCGCCAGTAGACAGGAAGACGTCTCCTACGAGCAGTACTTC. As protein: CASRQEDVSYEQYF. Full variable domain (outside the CDR3, taken from reference TRBV5-1 and TRBJ2-7): KAGVTQTPRYLIKTRGQQVTLSCSPISGHRSVSWYQQTPGQGLQFLFEYFSETQRNKGNFPGRFSGRQFSNSRSEMNVSTLELGDSALYLCASRQEDVSYEQYFGPGTRLTVT.

J is TRBJ2-5 and V is TRBV5-1; D ambiguous. Germline assignment: CDR1 SGHRS and CDR2 YFSETQ. The CDR3 is 14 residues long. Deletions cut 0 bases from V and 5 bases from J, with 11 bases between. In DNA form, the CDR3 reads TGCGCCAGCAGCTTGGAAACCTCCTCGGAGACCCAGTACTTC. It codes for CASSLETSSETQYF.